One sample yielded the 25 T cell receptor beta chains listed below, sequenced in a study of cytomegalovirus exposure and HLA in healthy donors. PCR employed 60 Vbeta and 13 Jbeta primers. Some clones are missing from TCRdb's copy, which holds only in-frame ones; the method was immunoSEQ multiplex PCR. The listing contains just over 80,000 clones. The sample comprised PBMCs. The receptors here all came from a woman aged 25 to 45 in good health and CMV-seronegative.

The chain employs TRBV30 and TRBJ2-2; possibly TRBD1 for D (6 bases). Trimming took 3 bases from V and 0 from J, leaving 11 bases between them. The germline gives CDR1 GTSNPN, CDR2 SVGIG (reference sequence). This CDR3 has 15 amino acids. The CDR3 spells CAWRRDNANTGELFF. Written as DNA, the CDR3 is TGTGCCTGGAGGAGGGACAACGCGAACACCGGGGAGCTGTTTTTT.

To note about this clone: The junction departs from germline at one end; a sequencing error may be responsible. CDR3 DNA sequence: TGCGCCAGCAGCAAAGAGGGCAGGGGGTACACTGAAGCTTTCTTT. It specifies CASSKEGRGYTEAFF. The chain recombines TRBV4-1 with TRBJ1-1; 7 positions match TRBD1. This CDR3 spans 15 amino acids. Germline V gene sequence: CDR1 MGHRA, CDR2 YSYEKL.

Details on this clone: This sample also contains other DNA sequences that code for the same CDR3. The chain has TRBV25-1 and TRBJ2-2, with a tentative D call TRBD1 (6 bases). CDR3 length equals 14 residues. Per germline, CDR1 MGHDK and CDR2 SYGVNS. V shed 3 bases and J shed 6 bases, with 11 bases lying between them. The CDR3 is CASSDLGQSGELFF. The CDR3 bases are TGTGCCAGCAGTGATCTCGGACAGTCCGGGGAGCTGTTTTTT.

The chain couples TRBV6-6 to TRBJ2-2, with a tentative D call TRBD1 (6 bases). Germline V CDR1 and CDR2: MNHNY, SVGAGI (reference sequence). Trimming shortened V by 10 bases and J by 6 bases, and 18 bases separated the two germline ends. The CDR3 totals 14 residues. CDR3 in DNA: TGTGCCATACGAAAAGGGGGATCTTCCGGGGAGCTGTTTTTT. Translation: CAIRKGGSSGELFF.

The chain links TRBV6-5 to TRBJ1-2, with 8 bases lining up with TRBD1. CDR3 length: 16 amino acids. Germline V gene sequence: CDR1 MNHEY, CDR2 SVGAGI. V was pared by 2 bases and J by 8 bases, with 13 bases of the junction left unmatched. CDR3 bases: TGTGCCAGCAGTTACCTTGGGGTCAGGGGGCTTGAGGGCTACACCTTC. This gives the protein CASSYLGVRGLEGYTF.

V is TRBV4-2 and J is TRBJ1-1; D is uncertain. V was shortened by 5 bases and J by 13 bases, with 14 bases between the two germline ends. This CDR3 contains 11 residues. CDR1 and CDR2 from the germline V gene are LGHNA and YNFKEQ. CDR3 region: CASSYNLQYFF. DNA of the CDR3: TGTGCCAGCAGCTATAACCTACAGTATTTCTTT.

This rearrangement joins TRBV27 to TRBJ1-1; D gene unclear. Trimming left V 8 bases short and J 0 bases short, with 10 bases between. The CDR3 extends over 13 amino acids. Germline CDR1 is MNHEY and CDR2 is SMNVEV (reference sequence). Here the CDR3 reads CASGSSMNTEAFF. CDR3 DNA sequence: TGTGCCAGCGGTTCCAGTATGAACACTGAAGCTTTCTTT.

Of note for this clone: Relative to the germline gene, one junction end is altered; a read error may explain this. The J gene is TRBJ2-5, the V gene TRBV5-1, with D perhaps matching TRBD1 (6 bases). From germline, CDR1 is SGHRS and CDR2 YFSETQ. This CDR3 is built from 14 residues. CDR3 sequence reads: CASSFLDSQENQYF. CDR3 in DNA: TGCGCCAGCAGCTTCTTGGACAGCCAAGAGAACCAGTACTTC.

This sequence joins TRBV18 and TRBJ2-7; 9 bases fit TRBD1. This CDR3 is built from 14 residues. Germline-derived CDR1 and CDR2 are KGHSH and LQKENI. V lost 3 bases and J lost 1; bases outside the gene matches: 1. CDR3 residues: CASSPGTGSYEQYF. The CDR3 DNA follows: TGTGCCAGCTCACCCGGGACAGGGTCCTACGAGCAGTACTTC.

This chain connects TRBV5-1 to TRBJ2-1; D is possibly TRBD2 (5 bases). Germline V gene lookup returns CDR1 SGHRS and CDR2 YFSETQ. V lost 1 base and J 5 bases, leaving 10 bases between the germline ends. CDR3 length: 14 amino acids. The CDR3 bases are TGCGCCAGCAGCTTGAAGGGAGCACACAATGAGCAGTTCTTC. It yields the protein CASSLKGAHNEQFF.

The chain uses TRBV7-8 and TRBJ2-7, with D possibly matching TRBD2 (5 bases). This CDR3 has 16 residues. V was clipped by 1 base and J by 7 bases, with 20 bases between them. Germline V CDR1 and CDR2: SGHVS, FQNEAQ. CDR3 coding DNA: TGTGCCAGCAGCTTAGAGTTCCGCGGGTTGCGGGCTGAGCAGTACTTC. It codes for CASSLEFRGLRAEQYF.

The CDR3 loop is CASSQDQGHLGTGELFF. CDR3 nucleotide sequence: TGCGCCAGCAGCCAAGACCAGGGGCATTTGGGCACCGGGGAGCTGTTTTTT. The chain couples TRBV4-1 to TRBJ2-2, with a tentative D call TRBD1 (6 bases). V lost 0 bases and J 4 bases, leaving 15 bases between the germline ends. The CDR3 covers 17 residues. Germline V CDR1 and CDR2: MGHRA, YSYEKL.

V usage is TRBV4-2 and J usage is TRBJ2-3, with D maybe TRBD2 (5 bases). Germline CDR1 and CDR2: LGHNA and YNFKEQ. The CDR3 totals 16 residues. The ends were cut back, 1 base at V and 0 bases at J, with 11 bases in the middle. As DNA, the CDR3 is TGTGCCAGCAGCCAAGGGCTAGCAACTAGCACAGATACGCAGTATTTT. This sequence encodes CASSQGLATSTDTQYF.

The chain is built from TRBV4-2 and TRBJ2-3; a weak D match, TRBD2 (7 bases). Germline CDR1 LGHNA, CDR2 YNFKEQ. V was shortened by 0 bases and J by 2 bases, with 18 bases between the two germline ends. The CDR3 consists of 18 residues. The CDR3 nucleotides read TGTGCCAGCAGCCAAGAGTCCCGGACGGGGGGCCCCACAGATACGCAGTATTTT. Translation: CASSQESRTGGPTDTQYF.

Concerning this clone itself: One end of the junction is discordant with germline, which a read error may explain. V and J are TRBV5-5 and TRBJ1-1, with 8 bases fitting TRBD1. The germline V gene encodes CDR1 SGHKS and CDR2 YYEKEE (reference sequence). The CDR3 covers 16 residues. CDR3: CASSSYGQGLLTEDFF. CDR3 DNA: TGTGCCAGCAGCTCCTATGGACAGGGATTGTTAACTGAAGATTTCTTT.

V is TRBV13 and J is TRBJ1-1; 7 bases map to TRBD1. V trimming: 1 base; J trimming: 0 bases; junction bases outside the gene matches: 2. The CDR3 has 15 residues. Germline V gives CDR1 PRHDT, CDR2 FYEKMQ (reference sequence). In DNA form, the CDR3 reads TGTGCCAGCAGCTTAGAGGGACAGATGAACACTGAAGCTTTCTTT. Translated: CASSLEGQMNTEAFF.

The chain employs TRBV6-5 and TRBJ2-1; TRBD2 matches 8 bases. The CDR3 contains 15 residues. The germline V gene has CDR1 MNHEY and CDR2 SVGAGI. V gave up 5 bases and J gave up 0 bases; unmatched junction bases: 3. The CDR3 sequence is CASSRAGGSYNEQFF. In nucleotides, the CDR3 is TGTGCCAGCAGTCGGGCGGGGGGCTCCTACAATGAGCAGTTCTTC.

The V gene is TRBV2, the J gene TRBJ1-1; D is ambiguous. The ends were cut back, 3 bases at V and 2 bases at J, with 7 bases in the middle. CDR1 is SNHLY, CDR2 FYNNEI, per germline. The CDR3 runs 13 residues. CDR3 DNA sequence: TGTGCCAGCAGTGATAGTAGAAACACTGAAGCTTTCTTT. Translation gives CASSDSRNTEAFF.

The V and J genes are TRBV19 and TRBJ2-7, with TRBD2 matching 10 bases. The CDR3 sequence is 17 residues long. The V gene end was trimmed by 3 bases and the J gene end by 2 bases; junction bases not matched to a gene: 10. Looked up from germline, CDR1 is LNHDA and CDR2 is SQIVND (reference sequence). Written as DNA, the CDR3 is TGTGCCAGTAGTATTGCTAGCGGGAGTGATACGGCCTACGAGCAGTACTTC. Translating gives CASSIASGSDTAYEQYF.

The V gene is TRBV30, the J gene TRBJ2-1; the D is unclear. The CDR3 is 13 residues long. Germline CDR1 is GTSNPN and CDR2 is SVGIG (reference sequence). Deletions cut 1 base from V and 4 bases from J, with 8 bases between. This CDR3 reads CAWSGSGYNEQFF. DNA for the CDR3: TGTGCCTGGAGTGGGTCGGGTTACAATGAGCAGTTCTTC.

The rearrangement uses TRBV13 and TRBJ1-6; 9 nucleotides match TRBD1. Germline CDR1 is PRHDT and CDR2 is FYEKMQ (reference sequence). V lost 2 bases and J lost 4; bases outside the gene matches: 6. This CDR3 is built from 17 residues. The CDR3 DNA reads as TGTGCCAGCAGCTTAACCACAGGGGGCGGTTATAATTCACCCCTCCACTTT. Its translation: CASSLTTGGGYNSPLHF.

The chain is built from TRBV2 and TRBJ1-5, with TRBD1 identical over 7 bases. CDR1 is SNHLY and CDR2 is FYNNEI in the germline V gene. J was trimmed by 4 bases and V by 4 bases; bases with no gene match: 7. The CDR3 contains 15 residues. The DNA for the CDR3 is TGTGCCAGCAGTGGGGGGGACAGCTCTAATCAGCCCCAGCATTTT. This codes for CASSGGDSSNQPQHF. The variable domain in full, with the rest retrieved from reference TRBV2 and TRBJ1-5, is EPEVTQTPSHQVTQMGQEVILRCVPISNHLYFYWYRQILGQKVEFLVSFYNNEISEKSEIFDDQFSVERPDGSNFTLKIRSTKLEDSAMYFCASSGGDSSNQPQHFGDGTRLSIL.

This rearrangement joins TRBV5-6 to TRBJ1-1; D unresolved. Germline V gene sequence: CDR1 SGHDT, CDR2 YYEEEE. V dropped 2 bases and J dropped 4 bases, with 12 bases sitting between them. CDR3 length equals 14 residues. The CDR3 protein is CASSLRGSGTEAFF. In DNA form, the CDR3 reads TGTGCCAGCAGCTTACGGGGATCGGGCACTGAAGCTTTCTTT.

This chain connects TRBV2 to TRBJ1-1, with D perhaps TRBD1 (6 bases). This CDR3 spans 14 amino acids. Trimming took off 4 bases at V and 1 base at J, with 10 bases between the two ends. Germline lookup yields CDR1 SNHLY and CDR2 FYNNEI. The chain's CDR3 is CASSVGRGNTEAFF. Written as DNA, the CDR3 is TGTGCCAGCAGTGTAGGCAGGGGGAACACTGAAGCTTTCTTT.

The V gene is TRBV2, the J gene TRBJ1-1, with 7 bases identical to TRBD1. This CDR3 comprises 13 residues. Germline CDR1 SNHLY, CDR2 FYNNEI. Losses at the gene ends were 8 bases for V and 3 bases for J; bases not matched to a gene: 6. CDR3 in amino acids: CASHSTGDTEAFF. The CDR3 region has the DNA TGTGCCAGCCATTCTACAGGGGACACTGAAGCTTTCTTT.